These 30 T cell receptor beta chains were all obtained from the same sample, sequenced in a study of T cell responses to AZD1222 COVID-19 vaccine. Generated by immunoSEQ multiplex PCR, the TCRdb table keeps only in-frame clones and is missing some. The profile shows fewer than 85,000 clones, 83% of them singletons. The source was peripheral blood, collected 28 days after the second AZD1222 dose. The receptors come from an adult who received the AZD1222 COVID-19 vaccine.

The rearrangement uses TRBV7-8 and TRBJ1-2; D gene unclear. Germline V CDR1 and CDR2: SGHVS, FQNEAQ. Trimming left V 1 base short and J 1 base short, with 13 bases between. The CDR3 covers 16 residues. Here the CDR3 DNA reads TGTGCCAGCAGCTTAGTTGGAGGGAACCGTAACTATGGCTACACCTTC. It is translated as CASSLVGGNRNYGYTF.

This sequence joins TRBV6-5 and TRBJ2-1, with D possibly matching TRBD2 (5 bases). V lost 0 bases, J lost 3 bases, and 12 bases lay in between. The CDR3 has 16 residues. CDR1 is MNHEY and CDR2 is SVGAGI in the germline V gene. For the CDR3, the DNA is TGTGCCAGCAGTTACTCGGGCGGGTCCAACTACAATGAGCAGTTCTTC. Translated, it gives CASSYSGGSNYNEQFF.

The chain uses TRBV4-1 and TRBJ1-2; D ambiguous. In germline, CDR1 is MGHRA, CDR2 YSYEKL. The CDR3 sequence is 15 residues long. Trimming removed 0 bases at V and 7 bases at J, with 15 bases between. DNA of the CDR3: TGCGCCAGCAGCCAAGATAGGCAGGTTGGCGGTGGCTACACCTTC. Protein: CASSQDRQVGGGYTF.

For the CDR3, the DNA is TGTGCCAGCAGACTAGCGGGTACAGATACGCAGTATTTT. Translation gives CASRLAGTDTQYF. The rearrangement joins TRBV12-3 or TRBV12-4 to TRBJ2-3; 9 positions agree with TRBD2. The CDR3 has 13 amino acids. Trimming cost V 6 bases and J 3 bases; bases outside gene matches: 1.

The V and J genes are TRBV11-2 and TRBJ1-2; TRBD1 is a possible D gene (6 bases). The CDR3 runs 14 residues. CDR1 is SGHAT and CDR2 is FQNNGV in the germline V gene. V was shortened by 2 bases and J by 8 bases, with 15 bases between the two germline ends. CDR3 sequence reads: CASSLPGQRNGYTF. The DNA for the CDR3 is TGTGCCAGCAGCTTACCCGGACAGCGAAACGGCTACACCTTC.

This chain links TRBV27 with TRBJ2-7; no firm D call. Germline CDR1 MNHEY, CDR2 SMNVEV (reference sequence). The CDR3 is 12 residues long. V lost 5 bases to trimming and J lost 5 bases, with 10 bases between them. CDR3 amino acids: CASSPVPHEQYF. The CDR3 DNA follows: TGTGCCAGCAGTCCGGTTCCCCACGAGCAGTACTTC.

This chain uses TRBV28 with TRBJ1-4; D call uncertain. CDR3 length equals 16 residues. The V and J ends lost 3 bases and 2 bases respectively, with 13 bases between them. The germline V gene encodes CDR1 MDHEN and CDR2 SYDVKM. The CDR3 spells CASSLSEVVTNEKLFF. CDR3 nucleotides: TGTGCCAGCAGTTTGTCGGAGGTTGTGACTAATGAAAAACTGTTTTTT.

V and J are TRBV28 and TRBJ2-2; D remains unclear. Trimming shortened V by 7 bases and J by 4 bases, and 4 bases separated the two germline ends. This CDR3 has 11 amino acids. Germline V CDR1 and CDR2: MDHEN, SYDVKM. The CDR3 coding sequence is TGTGCCAGCACGGTCACCGGGGAGCTGTTTTTT. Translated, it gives CASTVTGELFF.

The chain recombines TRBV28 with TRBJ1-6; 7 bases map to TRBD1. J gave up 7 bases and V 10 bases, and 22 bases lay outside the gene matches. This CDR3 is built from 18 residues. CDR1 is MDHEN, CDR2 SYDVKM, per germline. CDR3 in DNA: TGTGCCACGGATACAGTTTCAGGCAGGGGGAGTGAGAATTCACCCCTCCACTTT. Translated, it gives CATDTVSGRGSENSPLHF.

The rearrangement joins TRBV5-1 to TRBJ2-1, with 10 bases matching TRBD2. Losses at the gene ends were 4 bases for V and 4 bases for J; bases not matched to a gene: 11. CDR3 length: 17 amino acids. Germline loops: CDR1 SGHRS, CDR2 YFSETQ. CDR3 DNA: TGCGCCAGCAGCCTGGAAGGGTCAGCGGGAGGGTACAATGAGCAGTTCTTC. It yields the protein CASSLEGSAGGYNEQFF. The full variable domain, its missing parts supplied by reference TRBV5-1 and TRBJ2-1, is KAGVTQTPRYLIKTRGQQVTLSCSPISGHRSVSWYQQTPGQGLQFLFEYFSETQRNKGNFPGRFSGRQFSNSRSEMNVSTLELGDSALYLCASSLEGSAGGYNEQFFGPGTRLTVL.

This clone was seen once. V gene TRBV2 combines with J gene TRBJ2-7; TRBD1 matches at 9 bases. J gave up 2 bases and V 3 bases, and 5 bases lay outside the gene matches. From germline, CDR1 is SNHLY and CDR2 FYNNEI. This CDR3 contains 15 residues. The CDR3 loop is CASSEGQGFPYEQYF. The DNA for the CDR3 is TGTGCCAGCAGTGAGGGACAGGGTTTTCCCTACGAGCAGTACTTC.

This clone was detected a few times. The DNA of the CDR3 is TGTGCCAGTACGGGACAAATAAATTCACCCCTCCACTTT. Translated: CASTGQINSPLHF. The chain is built from TRBV7-2 and TRBJ1-6; weak D call: TRBD1 (6 bases). The CDR3 extends over 13 amino acids. Germline values: CDR1 SGHTA, CDR2 FQGNSA. V lost 9 bases to trimming and J lost 7 bases, with 13 bases between them.

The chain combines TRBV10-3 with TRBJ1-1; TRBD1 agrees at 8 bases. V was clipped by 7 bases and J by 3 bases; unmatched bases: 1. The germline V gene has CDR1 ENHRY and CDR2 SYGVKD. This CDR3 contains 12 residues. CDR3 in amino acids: CAIKDRDTEAFF. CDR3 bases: TGTGCCATCAAGGACAGGGACACTGAAGCTTTCTTT.

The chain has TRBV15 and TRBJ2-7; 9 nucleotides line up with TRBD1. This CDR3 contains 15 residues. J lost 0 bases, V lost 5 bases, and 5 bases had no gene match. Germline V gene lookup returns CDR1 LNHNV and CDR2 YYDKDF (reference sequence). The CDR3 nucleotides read TGTGCCACCAGCTTCAGGACAGGGGTCTCCTACGAGCAGTACTTC. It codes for CATSFRTGVSYEQYF.

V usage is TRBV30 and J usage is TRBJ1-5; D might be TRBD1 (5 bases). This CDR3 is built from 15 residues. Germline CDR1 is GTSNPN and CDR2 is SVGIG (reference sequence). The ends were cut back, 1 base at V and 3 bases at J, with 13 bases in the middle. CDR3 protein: CAWSAEPGPNQPQHF. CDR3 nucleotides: TGTGCCTGGAGTGCCGAGCCGGGGCCCAATCAGCCCCAGCATTTT.

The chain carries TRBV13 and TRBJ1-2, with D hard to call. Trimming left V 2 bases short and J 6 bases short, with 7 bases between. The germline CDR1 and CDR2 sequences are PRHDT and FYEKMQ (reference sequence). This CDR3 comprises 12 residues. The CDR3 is CASSLHGDGYTF. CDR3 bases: TGTGCCAGCAGCTTACACGGGGATGGCTACACCTTC.

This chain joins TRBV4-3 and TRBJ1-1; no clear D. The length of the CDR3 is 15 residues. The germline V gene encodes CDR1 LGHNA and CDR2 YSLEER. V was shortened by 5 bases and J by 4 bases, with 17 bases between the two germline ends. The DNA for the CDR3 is TGCGCCAGCAGCGAGCGGGCGGGGTTGGTCACTGAAGCTTTCTTT. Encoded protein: CASSERAGLVTEAFF.

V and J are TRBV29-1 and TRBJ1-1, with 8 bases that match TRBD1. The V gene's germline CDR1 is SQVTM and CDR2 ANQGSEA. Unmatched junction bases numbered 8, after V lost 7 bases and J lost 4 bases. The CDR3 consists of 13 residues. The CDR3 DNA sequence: TGCAGCGGGGCACAGGGGGTTGGCACTGAAGCTTTCTTT. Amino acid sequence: CSGAQGVGTEAFF.

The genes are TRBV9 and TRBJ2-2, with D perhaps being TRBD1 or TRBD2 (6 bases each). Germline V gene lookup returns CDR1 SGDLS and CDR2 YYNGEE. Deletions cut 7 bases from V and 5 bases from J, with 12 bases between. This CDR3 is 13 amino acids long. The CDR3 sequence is CASGGPLTGELFF. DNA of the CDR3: TGTGCCAGCGGGGGGCCCCTGACCGGGGAGCTGTTTTTT.

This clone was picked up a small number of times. CDR3 coding DNA: TGTGCCAGCGGACAGGGCGCTAACAATGAGCAGTTCTTC. As protein: CASGQGANNEQFF. This chain connects TRBV11-3 to TRBJ2-1; 8 nucleotides align to TRBD1. The CDR3 contains 13 residues. Germline V CDR1 and CDR2: SGHNT, YENEEA. V dropped 8 bases and J dropped 5; count of bases not matched to a gene: 5.

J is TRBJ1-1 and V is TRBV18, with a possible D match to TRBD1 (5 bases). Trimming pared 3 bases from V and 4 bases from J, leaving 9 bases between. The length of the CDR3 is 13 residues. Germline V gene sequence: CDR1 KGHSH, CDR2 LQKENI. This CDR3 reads CASSPRGSTEAFF. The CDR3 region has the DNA TGTGCCAGCTCACCTCGGGGGTCCACTGAAGCTTTCTTT.

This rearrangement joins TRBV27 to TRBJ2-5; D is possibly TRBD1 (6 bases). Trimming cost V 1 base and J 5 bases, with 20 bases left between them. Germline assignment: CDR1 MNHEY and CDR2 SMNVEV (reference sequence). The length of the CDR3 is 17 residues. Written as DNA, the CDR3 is TGTGCCAGCAGTTTATGGTCAGGGGACGTAAAGGTGGAGACCCAGTACTTC. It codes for CASSLWSGDVKVETQYF.

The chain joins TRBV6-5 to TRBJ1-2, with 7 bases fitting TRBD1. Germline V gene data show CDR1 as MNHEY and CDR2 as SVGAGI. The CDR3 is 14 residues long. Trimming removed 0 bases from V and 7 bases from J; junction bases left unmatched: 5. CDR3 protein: CASSYSTGRSGYTF. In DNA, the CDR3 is TGTGCCAGCAGTTACTCGACAGGGAGGAGTGGCTACACCTTC.

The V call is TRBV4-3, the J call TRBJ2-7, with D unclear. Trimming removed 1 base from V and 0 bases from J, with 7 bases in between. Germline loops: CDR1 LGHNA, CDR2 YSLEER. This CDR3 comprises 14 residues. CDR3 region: CASSQATDSYEQYF. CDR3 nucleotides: TGCGCCAGCAGCCAAGCCACTGACTCCTACGAGCAGTACTTC.

As DNA, the CDR3 is TGTGCCACCAGTCTTCCGGGGGCTCAAGAGACCCAGTACTTC. This encodes CATSLPGAQETQYF. The chain has TRBV24-1 and TRBJ2-5, with D perhaps TRBD1 or TRBD2 (6 bases each). CDR3 size: 14 residues. The V gene's germline CDR1 is KGHDR and CDR2 SFDVKD. V gave up 6 bases and J gave up 2 bases, with 12 bases separating them.

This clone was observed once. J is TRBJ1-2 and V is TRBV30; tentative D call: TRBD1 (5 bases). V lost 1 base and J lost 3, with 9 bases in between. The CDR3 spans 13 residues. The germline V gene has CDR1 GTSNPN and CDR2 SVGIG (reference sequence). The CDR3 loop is CAWSEQGYYGYTF. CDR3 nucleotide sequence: TGTGCCTGGAGTGAGCAGGGTTACTATGGCTACACCTTC.

This CDR3 is CASSLAPTYGYTF. For the CDR3, the DNA is TGTGCCAGCAGTCTAGCACCCACCTATGGCTACACCTTC. The rearrangement joins TRBV14 to TRBJ1-2, with D uncertain. This CDR3 contains 13 residues. V gave up 6 bases and J gave up 4 bases, with 12 bases separating them. Germline CDR1 and CDR2: SGHDN and FVKESK.

The CDR3, as DNA: TGTGCCAGCAGCGTCACCCCGGGCCGAGGAGACAATGAGCAGTTCTTC. It yields the protein CASSVTPGRGDNEQFF. This chain connects TRBV9 to TRBJ2-1, with D unclear. The CDR3 runs 16 residues. Trimming took 2 bases from V and 5 from J, leaving 17 bases between them. CDR1 and CDR2 (germline): SGDLS, YYNGEE.

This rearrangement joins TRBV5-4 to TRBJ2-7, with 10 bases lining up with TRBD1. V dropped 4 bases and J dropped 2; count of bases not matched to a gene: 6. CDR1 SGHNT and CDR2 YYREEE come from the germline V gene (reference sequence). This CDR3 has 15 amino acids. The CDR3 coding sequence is TGTGCCAGCAGCCAGACAGGGGGCAGAACCTACGAGCAGTACTTC. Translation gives CASSQTGGRTYEQYF. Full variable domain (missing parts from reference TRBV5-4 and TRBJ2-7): ETGVTQSPTHLIKTRGQQVTLRCSSQSGHNTVSWYQQALGQGPQFIFQYYREEENGRGNFPPRFSGLQFPNYSSELNVNALELDDSALYLCASSQTGGRTYEQYFGPGTRLTVT.

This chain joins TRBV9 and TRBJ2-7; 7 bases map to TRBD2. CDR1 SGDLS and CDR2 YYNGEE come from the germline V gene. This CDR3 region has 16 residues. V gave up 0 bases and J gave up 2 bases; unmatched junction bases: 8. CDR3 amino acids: CASSVGDAGAAYEQYF. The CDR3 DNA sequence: TGTGCCAGCAGCGTAGGGGATGCGGGAGCCGCCTACGAGCAGTACTTC.